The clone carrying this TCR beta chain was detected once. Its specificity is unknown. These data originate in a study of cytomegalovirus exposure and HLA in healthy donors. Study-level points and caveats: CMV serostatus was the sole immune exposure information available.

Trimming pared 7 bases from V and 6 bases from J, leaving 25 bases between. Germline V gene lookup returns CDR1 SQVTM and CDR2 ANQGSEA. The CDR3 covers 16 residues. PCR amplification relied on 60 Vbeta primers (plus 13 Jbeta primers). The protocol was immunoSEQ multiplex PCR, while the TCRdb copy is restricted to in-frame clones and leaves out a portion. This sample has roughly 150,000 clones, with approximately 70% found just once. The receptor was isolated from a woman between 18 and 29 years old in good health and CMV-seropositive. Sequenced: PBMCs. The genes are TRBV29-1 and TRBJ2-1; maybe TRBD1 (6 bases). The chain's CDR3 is CSALYPQGPWGNEQFF. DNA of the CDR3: TGCAGCGCCCTCTACCCACAGGGCCCTTGGGGCAATGAGCAGTTCTTC.